What follows is one T cell receptor (beta chain) and its context. Antigen unknown. Only CD45RO-negative cells positively selected for CCR7 counted as naive CD8 cells, so terminally differentiated effector memory CD45RA+ cells were excluded. This specimen comes from a study of shared clonotypes between healthy human individuals. Study-level information: Contributing individuals were two females and three males aged 18 to 49. Study-wide results and limits: Sampling covered nothing but blood. Tissue TCR repertoires likely differ from those found in blood. The rarefaction results pointed to incomplete sorted-subset sequencing despite large depth. With a handful of donors compared, about 5% of naive CD4 clonotypes were shared.

The data were produced by immunoSEQ multiplex PCR, yet TCRdb's version contains in-frame clones alone and is incomplete. The sample lists roughly 2.1 million clones, about 93% occurring once. The V gene's germline CDR1 is LGHNA and CDR2 YSLEER. This CDR3 has 16 amino acids. V was shortened by 0 bases and J by 3 bases, with 13 bases between the two germline ends. The source of this sequence is a man aged 18 to 30 in good health. Some clones in this sample may be carry-over from other donors' samples. What was sequenced was naive CD8+ T cells from PBMCs. This chain joins TRBV4-3 and TRBJ2-3; tentative D call: TRBD2 (5 bases). The CDR3 sequence: CASSQEATGVTDTQYF. The CDR3 DNA reads TGCGCCAGCAGCCAAGAAGCGACCGGGGTAACAGATACGCAGTATTTT.